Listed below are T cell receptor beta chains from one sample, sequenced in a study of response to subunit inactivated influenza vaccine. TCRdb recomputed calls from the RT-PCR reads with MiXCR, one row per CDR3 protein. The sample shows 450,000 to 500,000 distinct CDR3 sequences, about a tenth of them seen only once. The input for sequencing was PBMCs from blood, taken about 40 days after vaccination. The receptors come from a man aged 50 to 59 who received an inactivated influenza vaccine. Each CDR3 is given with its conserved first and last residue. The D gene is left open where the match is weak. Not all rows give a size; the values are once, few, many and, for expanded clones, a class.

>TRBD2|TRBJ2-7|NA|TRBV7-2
TGTGCCAGCAGCTCGGGACTAGCGGGAGTCGTTGAGCAGTACTTC
CASSSGLAGVVEQYF
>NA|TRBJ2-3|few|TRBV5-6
TGTGCCAGCAGCTTCCCGGTCGGGGAGAGCACAGATACGCAGTATTTT
CASSFPVGESTDTQYF
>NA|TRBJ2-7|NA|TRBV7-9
TGTGCCAGCAGCGGTCCAGGGGTTAACGAGCAGTACTTC
CASSGPGVNEQYF
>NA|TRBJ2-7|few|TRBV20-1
TGCAGTGGTATTTCCGGGACTCCCCACGAGCAGTACTTC
CSGISGTPHEQYF
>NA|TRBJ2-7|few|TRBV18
TGTGCCAGCTCACCACCGAACTTGGGGGGTGCTGGATACGAGCAGTACTTC
CASSPPNLGGAGYEQYF
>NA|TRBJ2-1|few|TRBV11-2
TGTGCCAGCAGCTTTCTGAAGACTAGCTCCTACAATGAGCAGTTCTTC
CASSFLKTSSYNEQFF
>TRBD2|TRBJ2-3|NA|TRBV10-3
TGTGCCATCAGTGGCCGTCTAGCGGGAGGGCGCACAGATACGCAGTATTTT
CAISGRLAGGRTDTQYF
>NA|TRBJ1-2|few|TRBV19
TGTGCCAGTAGTATTCAGTGGAGAGACTATGGCTACACCTTC
CASSIQWRDYGYTF
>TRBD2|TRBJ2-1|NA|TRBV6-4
TGTGCCAGCAGTAACCAGCCGGGAGGGTCCTACAATGAGCAGTTCTTC
CASSNQPGGSYNEQFF
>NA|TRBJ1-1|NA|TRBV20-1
TGCAGTGCTACCAGGAACACTGAAGCTTTCTTT
CSATRNTEAFF
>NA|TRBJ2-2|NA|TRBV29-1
TGCAGCGTTGCAGGGCCGGCCGGGGAGCTGTTTTTT
CSVAGPAGELFF
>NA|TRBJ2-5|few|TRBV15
TGTGCCACCAGCAGAGACCGGGACTTGCCAGAGACCCAGTACTTC
CATSRDRDLPETQYF
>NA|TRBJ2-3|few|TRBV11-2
TGTGCCAGCAGCCTACGATGGGGGCCAGATACGCAGTATTTT
CASSLRWGPDTQYF
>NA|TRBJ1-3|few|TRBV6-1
TGTGCCAGCAGTGATGGGCCCAGCTCTGGAAACACCATATATTTT
CASSDGPSSGNTIYF
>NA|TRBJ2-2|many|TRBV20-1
TGCAGTGCTAGTCGAGACCGATATTCCGGGGAGCTGTTTTTT
CSASRDRYSGELFF
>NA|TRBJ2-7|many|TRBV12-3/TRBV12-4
TGTGCCAGCAGTTTAGGCAGGGTCTACGAGCAGTACTTC
CASSLGRVYEQYF
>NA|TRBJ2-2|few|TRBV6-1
TGTGCCAGCAGCCCCACCGGACTTACGAACACCGGGGAGCTGTTTTTT
CASSPTGLTNTGELFF
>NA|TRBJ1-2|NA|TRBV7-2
TGTGCCAGCAGCCCTGGCGTGGGAAGCTATGGCTACACCTTC
CASSPGVGSYGYTF
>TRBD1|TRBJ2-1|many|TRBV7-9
TGTGCCAGCAGCCCAACCTTGACCGGGACAGGGAGCAATGAGCAGTTCTTC
CASSPTLTGTGSNEQFF
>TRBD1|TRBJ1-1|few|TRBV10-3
TGTGCCACGATGACAGGGGTCAACACTGAAGCTTTCTTT
CATMTGVNTEAFF
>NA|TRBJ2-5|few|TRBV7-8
TGTGCCAGCAGCCCCGGACGGAGCTCGTGGACCCAGTACTTC
CASSPGRSSWTQYF
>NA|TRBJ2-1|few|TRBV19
TGTGCCAGTCTGGGGCAAGTGAAAAATGAGCAGTTCTTC
CASLGQVKNEQFF
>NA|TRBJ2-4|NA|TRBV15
TGTGCCACCAGCAGAGATAGGAGTGGGGGGCCAGGAAACATTCAGTACTTC
CATSRDRSGGPGNIQYF
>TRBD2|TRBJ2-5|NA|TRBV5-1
TGCGCCAGCAGCTTGGGGTCCGCGGGAGTACGGGGGGAGACCCAGTACTTC
CASSLGSAGVRGETQYF
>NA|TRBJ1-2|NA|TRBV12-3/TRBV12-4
TGTGCCAGCAGTCCCCACCCAACGCATCACCCCTATGGCTACACCTTC
CASSPHPTHHPYGYTF
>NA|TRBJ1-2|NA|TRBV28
TGTGCCAGCAGTTTCTCGGCAGGGCAAAGCTACACCTTC
CASSFSAGQSYTF
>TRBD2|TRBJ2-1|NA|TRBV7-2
TGTGCCAGCAGCTTAGCGAGCGGGAGGGCCCCGGGCAATGAGCAGTTCTTC
CASSLASGRAPGNEQFF
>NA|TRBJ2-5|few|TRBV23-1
TGCGCCAGCAGTCAATATCGCAGGAGTCGATCAGAGACCCAGTACTTC
CASSQYRRSRSETQYF
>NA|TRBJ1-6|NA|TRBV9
TGTGCCAGCAGCGTAGTGGGAATAAATTCACCCCTCCACTTT
CASSVVGINSPLHF
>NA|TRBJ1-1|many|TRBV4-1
TGCGCCAGCAGCGGTCGGACAGATGGTACTGAAGCTTTCTTT
CASSGRTDGTEAFF
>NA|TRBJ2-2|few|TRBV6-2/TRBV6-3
TGTGCCAGCAGTTACTTCCGGGGCTCCAACACCGGGGAGCTGTTTTTT
CASSYFRGSNTGELFF
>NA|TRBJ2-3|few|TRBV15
TGTGCCACCAGCGTGGGGGATACGCAGTATTTT
CATSVGDTQYF
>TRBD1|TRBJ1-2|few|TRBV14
TGTGCCAGCAGCCAAGACAGGACAGGCCTCTCTAACTATGGCTACACCTTC
CASSQDRTGLSNYGYTF
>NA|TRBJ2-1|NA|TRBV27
TGTGCCAGCAGTCCGGGGACACGATCCTACAATGAGCAGTTCTTC
CASSPGTRSYNEQFF
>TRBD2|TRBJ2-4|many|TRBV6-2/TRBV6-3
TGTGCCAGCAGTCCCCTAGCGGGAACGGGGCCAACGTCAGTTCAGTACTTC
CASSPLAGTGPTSVQYF
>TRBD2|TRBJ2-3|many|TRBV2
TGTGCCAGCAGTTCGACTAGCGGGCAAGCAGATACGCAGTATTTT
CASSSTSGQADTQYF
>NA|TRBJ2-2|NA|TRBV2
TGTGCCAGCAGGATGGGGGGATGGGGCACCGGGGAGCTGTTTTTT
CASRMGGWGTGELFF
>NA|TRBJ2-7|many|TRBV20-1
TGCAGTGCTAGCCCTGCCGTTCAGAGCTTCGAGCAGTACTTC
CSASPAVQSFEQYF
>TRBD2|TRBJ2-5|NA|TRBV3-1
TGTGCCAGCAGCCAAACTCGGACTAGCGGGGGAGAGACCCAGTACTTC
CASSQTRTSGGETQYF
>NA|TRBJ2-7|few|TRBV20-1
TGCAGTGCTAGAAAACAGGCTTTCTACGAGCAGTACTTC
CSARKQAFYEQYF
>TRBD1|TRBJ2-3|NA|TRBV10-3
TGTGCCATCAGTGTCGGGACAGGGTTGGCAGATACGCAGTATTTT
CAISVGTGLADTQYF
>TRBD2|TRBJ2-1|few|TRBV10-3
TGTGCCATCAAGGCGGGGGGCGGGAACAATGAGCAGTTCTTC
CAIKAGGGNNEQFF
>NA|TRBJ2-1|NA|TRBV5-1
TGCGCCAGCTCCCCGGCGGGGAGGAAGGATGAGCAGTTCTTC
CASSPAGRKDEQFF
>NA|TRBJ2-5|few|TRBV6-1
TGTGCCAGCAAAAGGACGCATAAAGAGACCCAGTACTTC
CASKRTHKETQYF
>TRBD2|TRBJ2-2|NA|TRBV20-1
TGCAGTGCCGCCGGGACTAGCGGGACCGGGGAGCTGTTTTTT
CSAAGTSGTGELFF
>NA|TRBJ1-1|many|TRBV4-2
TGTGCCAGCAGCCAAGTGGGCAGGACTGAAGCTTTCTTT
CASSQVGRTEAFF
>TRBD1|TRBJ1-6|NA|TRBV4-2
TGTGCCAGCAGCCAAGCGCCCGCCGGGACAGGGTTTACACCCCTCCACTTT
CASSQAPAGTGFTPLHF
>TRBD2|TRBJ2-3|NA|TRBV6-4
TGTGCCAGCAGTCCGGGACTAGCATCAGATACGCAGTATTTT
CASSPGLASDTQYF
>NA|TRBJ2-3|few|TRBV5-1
TGCGCCAGCAGCTTGGAACAGTTTAGCACAGATACGCAGTATTTT
CASSLEQFSTDTQYF
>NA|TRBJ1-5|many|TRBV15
TGTGCCACCAGCAGAGGCGAAGGACGAGCTAGCCTTAACCGGCCCCAGCATTTT
CATSRGEGRASLNRPQHF
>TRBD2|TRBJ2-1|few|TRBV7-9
TGTGCCAGCAGCTCCCAAAGGGTAGCGGGAGCCTACAATGAGCAGTTCTTC
CASSSQRVAGAYNEQFF
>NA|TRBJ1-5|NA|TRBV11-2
TGTGCCAGCAGCTTAGTCCTGCCGGGACCCAATCAGCCCCAGCATTTT
CASSLVLPGPNQPQHF
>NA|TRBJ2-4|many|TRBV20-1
TGCAGTGCTAGAGATCTAGCCGGGGGTAACATTCAGTACTTC
CSARDLAGGNIQYF
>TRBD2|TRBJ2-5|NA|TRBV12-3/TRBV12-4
TGTGCCAGCAGTCCCGGGGCTAGCGGGGGGGGGGAGACCCAGTACTTC
CASSPGASGGGETQYF